The 30 T cell receptor beta chains reported below all come from one sample, sequenced in a study of T cells in Graves' hyperthyroidism and ophthalmopathy. Researchers took RNA transcripts and amplified the TCR beta CDR3 regions from them. Carried out on the TCR CDR3, a first-round RT-PCR used the HTBI primer set. TCRdb reanalysed the multiplex PCR reads using MiXCR and keeps one entry per CDR3 protein. This sample has about 400,000 distinct CDR3 sequences, with about 15% found just once. The specimen was blood. These receptors were obtained from a woman in her thirties with Graves' hyperthyroidism.

The V gene is TRBV3-1, the J gene TRBJ2-7, with D perhaps matching TRBD1 or TRBD2 (5 bases each). The CDR3 length is 12 residues. Trimming left V 0 bases short and J 6 bases short, with 6 bases between. CDR1 and CDR2 (germline): LGHDT, YNNKEL (reference sequence). This CDR3 reads CASSQDGGEQYF. CDR3 DNA: TGTGCCAGCAGCCAAGATGGGGGCGAGCAGTACTTC.

This clonotype was recorded many times. The chain employs TRBV18 and TRBJ2-1; D not certain. V was shortened by 8 bases and J by 0 bases, with 14 bases between the two germline ends. Germline V CDR1 and CDR2: KGHSH, LQKENI. The CDR3 is 15 amino acids. In nucleotides, the CDR3 is TGTGCCAGCAGCCAAGGACCTAGCTCCTACAATGAGCAGTTCTTC. Amino acid sequence: CASSQGPSSYNEQFF. Looking up the rest from reference TRBV18 and TRBJ2-1 gives the full variable domain: NAGVMQNPRHLVRRRGQEARLRCSPMKGHSHVYWYRQLPEEGLKFMVYLQKENIIDESGMPKERFSAEFPKEGPSILRIQQVVRGDSAAYFCASSQGPSSYNEQFFGPGTRLTVL.

This clonotype was observed at least ten times. The gene calls are TRBV3-1 and TRBJ2-5; 12 bases are shared with TRBD2. Per germline, CDR1 LGHDT and CDR2 YNNKEL (reference sequence). V was pared by 6 bases and J by 3 bases, with 2 bases of the junction left unmatched. The CDR3 has 14 residues. Here the CDR3 DNA reads TGTGCCAGCAGTCGACTAGCGGGAGAAGAGACCCAGTACTTC. Protein sequence: CASSRLAGEETQYF.

About this clonotype: This clone may be a read error of a much larger clone one base away. Since the CDR3 does not end with the conserved phenylalanine or tryptophan, this likely comes from a read error. V usage is TRBV9 and J usage is TRBJ2-7, with D perhaps given as TRBD1 or TRBD2 (5 bases each). Per germline, CDR1 SGDLS and CDR2 YYNGEE. This CDR3 is built from 13 residues. The V end was cut by 1 base, the J end by 4 bases, with 9 bases between. CDR3: CASSVTEGYEQYL. The DNA for the CDR3 is TGTGCCAGCAGCGTAACAGAGGGGTACGAGCAGTACCTC.

Only a few counts were recorded for this clonotype. The J gene is TRBJ2-3, the V gene TRBV5-1; D not certain. The CDR3 has 13 amino acids. The V end lost 5 bases, the J end lost 0 bases, and 7 bases lay between the germline ends. Germline V gene sequence: CDR1 SGHRS, CDR2 YFSETQ. The CDR3 DNA sequence: TGCGCCAGCAGGTCTGACAGCACAGATACGCAGTATTTT. Its protein product is CASRSDSTDTQYF.

At least ten counts were recorded for this clonotype. CDR3 DNA: TGTGCCACCAGTGTAGGTAGGGTTACAGGCGGGCCACACCCGGGGTACAATGAGCAGTTCTTC. Residues: CATSVGRVTGGPHPGYNEQFF. The V call is TRBV24-1, the J call TRBJ2-1; D may correspond to TRBD1 or TRBD2 (5 bases each). The CDR3 loop spans 21 amino acids. Trimming took off 5 bases at V and 4 bases at J, with 32 bases between the two ends. Germline V gene lookup returns CDR1 KGHDR and CDR2 SFDVKD.

Ten or more counts support this clonotype. The chain links TRBV28 to TRBJ2-7; 11 bases match TRBD2. There are 15 residues in the CDR3. V shed 6 bases and J 3 bases; nucleotides not matched to a gene: 7. Looked up from germline, CDR1 is MDHEN and CDR2 is SYDVKM. The CDR3 loop is CASRTPLAGVYEQYF. The CDR3 DNA reads as TGTGCCAGCAGAACCCCACTAGCGGGAGTCTACGAGCAGTACTTC.

In its sample, this clonotype was seen a few times. The gene calls are TRBV6-2 or TRBV6-3 and TRBJ1-4, with 8 bases identical to TRBD1. Germline V gives CDR1 MNHEY, CDR2 SVGEGT. CDR3 length: 13 amino acids. Trimming took 6 bases from V and 8 from J; bases not matched to a gene: 5. The CDR3 protein is CASRRQGNEKLFF. CDR3 sequence (DNA): TGTGCCAGCAGGCGACAGGGGAACGAAAAACTGTTTTTT.

This chain links TRBV7-9 with TRBJ1-4; D possibly corresponds to TRBD1 (5 bases). This CDR3 contains 15 residues. The germline V gene has CDR1 SEHNR and CDR2 FQNEAQ (reference sequence). V was cut by 4 bases and J by 0 bases, with 9 bases left in between. The CDR3 loop is CASSWGLATNEKLFF. CDR3 nucleotide sequence: TGTGCCAGCAGCTGGGGACTCGCAACTAATGAAAAACTGTTTTTT.

Ten or more counts support this clonotype. J is TRBJ2-2 and V is TRBV5-1; D unclear. The V end was cut by 4 bases, the J end by 0 bases, with 4 bases between. CDR1 is SGHRS and CDR2 is YFSETQ in the germline V gene. The CDR3 consists of 13 residues. CDR3 coding DNA: TGCGCCAGCAGCGTTACGAACACCGGGGAGCTGTTTTTT. Translating it yields CASSVTNTGELFF. The whole variable domain, remainder taken from reference TRBV5-1 and TRBJ2-2, is KAGVTQTPRYLIKTRGQQVTLSCSPISGHRSVSWYQQTPGQGLQFLFEYFSETQRNKGNFPGRFSGRQFSNSRSEMNVSTLELGDSALYLCASSVTNTGELFFGEGSRLTVL.

The chain is built from TRBV6-2 or TRBV6-3 and TRBJ2-1, with TRBD2 matching over 8 bases. Germline V gene lookup returns CDR1 MNHEY and CDR2 SVGEGT. This CDR3 spans 15 amino acids. J gave up 2 bases and V 2 bases, and 2 bases lay outside the gene matches. This CDR3 is CASSYKTSAYNEQFF. The CDR3 bases are TGTGCCAGCAGTTACAAGACTAGCGCCTACAATGAGCAGTTCTTC.

This clonotype has ten or more counts. V gene TRBV15 combines with J gene TRBJ2-4; tentatively, D is TRBD1 (5 bases). The CDR3 length is 15 residues. CDR1 and CDR2 (germline): LNHNV, YYDKDF (reference sequence). V gave up 3 bases and J gave up 0 bases, with 9 bases separating them. CDR3 sequence (DNA): TGTGCCACCAGCAGCCGACAGCCAGCCAAAAACATTCAGTACTTC. This encodes CATSSRQPAKNIQYF.

In its sample, this clonotype was seen many times. V gene TRBV7-8 combines with J gene TRBJ2-3; D might be TRBD2 (6 bases). Trimming removed 3 bases at V and 3 bases at J, with 13 bases between. CDR1 is SGHVS, CDR2 FQNEAQ, per germline. This CDR3 contains 15 residues. CDR3 sequence reads: CASSFGGEGTDTQYF. CDR3 sequence (DNA): TGTGCCAGCAGCTTCGGGGGAGAGGGAACAGATACGCAGTATTTT.

The chain's CDR3 is CASRRDGLETLHF. The CDR3 nucleotides are TGTGCCAGCAGACGGGACGGCCTGGAAACCCTCCACTTT. The V gene is TRBV28, the J gene TRBJ1-6, with D perhaps matching TRBD1 (5 bases). Germline values: CDR1 MDHEN, CDR2 SYDVKM. Trimming left V 6 bases short and J 14 bases short, with 17 bases between. This CDR3 region has 13 residues.

The table lists this clonotype with many counts. The CDR3, as DNA: TGTGCCAGCAGCCCCCTGAAGTGGAGCTCCTACGAGCAGTACTTC. Its translation: CASSPLKWSSYEQYF. The chain joins TRBV7-9 to TRBJ2-7, with unresolved D. Deletions cut 5 bases from V and 0 bases from J, with 14 bases between. CDR3 length equals 15 residues. In germline, CDR1 is SEHNR, CDR2 FQNEAQ (reference sequence).

The CDR3 DNA is TGTGCCAGCAGCGTGAGTCCTTCGCTATCCTACAATGAGCAGTTCTTC. This encodes CASSVSPSLSYNEQFF. The J gene is TRBJ2-1, the V gene TRBV9, with no clear D. Germline values: CDR1 SGDLS, CDR2 YYNGEE. Trimming stripped 2 bases from V and 1 base from J, with 13 bases between. The CDR3 has 16 residues.

The genes are TRBV6-2 or TRBV6-3 and TRBJ2-3, with 10 bases aligning to TRBD2. Germline assignment: CDR1 MNHEY and CDR2 SVGEGT. With 0 bases clipped from V and 5 bases from J, the junction kept 5 bases outside the gene matches. The CDR3 totals 16 residues. CDR3 in amino acids: CASSYSLAGVIDTQYF. The CDR3 coding sequence is TGTGCCAGCAGTTACTCTCTAGCGGGAGTTATAGATACGCAGTATTTT.

CDR3 protein: CAWREGSGTDTQYF. The CDR3 DNA reads as TGTGCCTGGAGGGAGGGTAGCGGAACAGATACGCAGTATTTT. The chain has TRBV30 and TRBJ2-3; possible D gene TRBD2, 6 bases. V was pared by 3 bases and J by 3 bases, with 13 bases between. CDR3 length: 14 amino acids. Germline V CDR1 and CDR2: GTSNPN, SVGIG (reference sequence).

This clonotype was picked up many times. This CDR3 is CASRGRVGNEKLFF. The CDR3 coding sequence is TGTGCCAGCAGAGGCAGGGTTGGGAATGAAAAACTGTTTTTT. V and J are TRBV6-1 and TRBJ1-4; a weak D match, TRBD1 (5 bases). The CDR3 consists of 14 residues. The germline CDR1 and CDR2 sequences are MNHNS and SASEGT. Trimming left V 6 bases short and J 5 bases short, with 13 bases between.

The chain has TRBV19 and TRBJ1-1; D is possibly TRBD1 (6 bases). Trimming stripped 6 bases from V and 5 bases from J, with 16 bases between. Looked up from germline, CDR1 is LNHDA and CDR2 is SQIVND (reference sequence). The CDR3 spans 14 residues. This chain's CDR3 is CASSSTGAGTEAFF. The CDR3, as DNA: TGTGCCAGTAGCAGCACGGGGGCCGGGACTGAAGCTTTCTTT.

This clonotype was recorded many times. This chain uses TRBV28 with TRBJ1-1; D is possibly TRBD1 (6 bases). This CDR3 has 16 residues. The germline V gene has CDR1 MDHEN and CDR2 SYDVKM. The V and J ends lost 5 bases and 1 base respectively, with 17 bases between them. CDR3 amino acids: CASSNLTPGENTEAFF. CDR3 nucleotides: TGTGCCAGCAGTAATTTGACCCCAGGGGAGAACACTGAAGCTTTCTTT.

This clonotype has just a few counts. The chain is built from TRBV15 and TRBJ2-2; 10 bases match TRBD1. The CDR3 covers 16 residues. V lost 1 base, J lost 3 bases, and 2 bases stayed unmatched. Germline V lookup: CDR1 LNHNV, CDR2 YYDKDF (reference sequence). CDR3 sequence (DNA): TGTGCCACCAGCAGAGTTGGGACAGGGGACACCGGGGAGCTGTTTTTT. Translated, it gives CATSRVGTGDTGELFF.

This chain links TRBV28 with TRBJ2-1; D gene uncertain. The V gene's germline CDR1 is MDHEN and CDR2 SYDVKM. The CDR3 extends over 14 amino acids. V shed 1 base and J shed 5 bases, with 9 bases lying between them. The CDR3 reads CASSLSLTHNEQFF. The DNA of the CDR3 is TGTGCCAGCAGTTTATCCCTTACCCACAATGAGCAGTTCTTC.

This clonotype was counted many times. V is TRBV20-1 and J is TRBJ1-1; D is undetermined. Germline-derived CDR1 and CDR2 are DFQATT and SNEGSKA (reference sequence). This CDR3 spans 11 amino acids. Trimming cost V 1 base and J 6 bases, with 6 bases left between them. Written as DNA, the CDR3 is TGCAGTGCTAGAGCTACGGCTGAAGCTTTCTTT. Amino acid sequence: CSARATAEAFF.

The sample holds many counts of this clonotype. The chain links TRBV28 to TRBJ2-3, with 16 bases matching TRBD2. With V trimmed by 4 bases and J by 4 bases, 20 bases remained unmatched. The CDR3 consists of 22 residues. The germline V gene has CDR1 MDHEN and CDR2 SYDVKM. CDR3 nucleotide sequence: TGTGCCAGCAGTTCTCTTGTCGGGACTAGCGGGAGGGGGGGGTTGGGGTCAGATACGCAGTATTTT. This translates into CASSSLVGTSGRGGLGSDTQYF.

The chain joins TRBV24-1 to TRBJ1-2, with TRBD1 matching over 7 bases. Germline V lookup: CDR1 KGHDR, CDR2 SFDVKD. There are 18 residues in the CDR3. The trim removed 1 base at V and 4 bases at J, leaving 14 bases unmatched. The DNA for the CDR3 is TGTGCCACCAGTGATTTTGTTCCCCCGACAGGGCCTTCCTATGGCTACACCTTC. Translated, it gives CATSDFVPPTGPSYGYTF.

This rearrangement joins TRBV2 to TRBJ2-4; 12 bases agree with TRBD2. The CDR3 spans 14 residues. CDR1 is SNHLY and CDR2 is FYNNEI in the germline V gene. Trimming at V came to 9 bases and at J to 5 bases, leaving 5 bases not matched to a gene. The CDR3 DNA is TGTGCCAGGGAACTAGCGGGAGGAGAAAACATTCAGTACTTC. It codes for CARELAGGENIQYF.

This clonotype was found a few times. The V gene is TRBV5-6, the J gene TRBJ2-3; 9 nucleotides match TRBD2. The J segment lost 5 bases and the V segment lost 4 bases, leaving 17 bases of the junction unmatched. This CDR3 region has 18 residues. The germline CDR1 and CDR2 sequences are SGHDT and YYEEEE. This chain's CDR3 is CASSVREGSSGSIDTQYF. The DNA of the CDR3 is TGTGCCAGCAGCGTGAGGGAGGGGAGTAGCGGGAGTATAGATACGCAGTATTTT.

This clonotype was seen a handful of times. This sequence joins TRBV5-1 and TRBJ2-2; D is ambiguous. Germline lookup yields CDR1 SGHRS and CDR2 YFSETQ. The V gene lost 0 bases and the J gene lost 10 bases, with 7 bases spanning the gap. CDR3 length: 12 residues. The CDR3 here is CASSLVWSELFF. CDR3 nucleotides: TGCGCCAGCAGCTTGGTTTGGTCGGAGCTGTTTTTT. Supplemented by reference TRBV5-1 and TRBJ2-2, the full variable domain reads KAGVTQTPRYLIKTRGQQVTLSCSPISGHRSVSWYQQTPGQGLQFLFEYFSETQRNKGNFPGRFSGRQFSNSRSEMNVSTLELGDSALYLCASSLVWSELFFGEGSRLTVL.

This clonotype showed up just a few times. CDR3 sequence (DNA): TGTGCCAGCAGCCCCGCCCCGGACCTAATGAACACTGAAGCTTTCTTT. This sequence encodes CASSPAPDLMNTEAFF. V gene TRBV14 combines with J gene TRBJ1-1; D not certain. The V and J ends lost 4 bases and 0 bases respectively, with 15 bases between them. The CDR3 is 16 amino acids. Germline CDR1 is SGHDN and CDR2 is FVKESK.